This TCR beta chain was retrieved from a study of CD8 T cell repertoires and HIV-1 epitope variants. The V end was cut by 1 base, the J end by 5 bases, with 0 bases between. Germline assignment: CDR1 MNHEY and CDR2 SMNVEV (reference sequence). The CDR3 totals 11 residues. Comment on this clone: Its cognate antigen is unknown.

This table comes from immunoSEQ multiplex PCR, and its TCRdb copy is limited to in-frame clones, with some not included. The repertoire includes about 4,900 clones, approximately 71% of them detected once, and about 40% sits in the top ten. The sample comprised cultured CD8+ T cells derived from PBMCs. The sequence derives from a male donor with HIV. The chain combines TRBV27 with TRBJ2-1; no definite D call. Written as DNA, the CDR3 is TGTGCCAGCAGTTTATACAATGAGCAGTTCTTC. Residues: CASSLYNEQFF.